This T cell receptor beta chain is from a study of cytomegalovirus exposure and HLA in healthy donors. Findings and limits, study-wide: An apparent linkage of common viral pathogens to several of the most significant clusters emerged in a later analysis.

The germline gives CDR1 KGHSH, CDR2 LQKENI. Trimming cost V 5 bases and J 4 bases; bases outside gene matches: 10. The CDR3 length is 15 residues. On this clone itself: What it binds is not known.

In the PCR, 60 Vbeta and 13 Jbeta primers were used. TCRdb keeps only in-frame clones here, not all; method: immunoSEQ multiplex PCR. Among roughly 60,000 clones listed, approximately 80% were seen once. The receptor's source is a woman in her 40s in good health and CMV-seropositive. The sequenced sample was PBMCs. V usage is TRBV18 and J usage is TRBJ1-2; TRBD1 aligns across 7 bases. CDR3 loop: CASSADRVSGYGYTF. CDR3 coding DNA: TGTGCCAGCTCAGCTGACAGGGTCTCGGGCTATGGCTACACCTTC.